These T cell receptor beta chains were read from a single sample in a study of blood T cells in healthy people across ages. In TCRdb, the 5' RACE reads were re-called with MiXCR into one record per CDR3 protein. The sample holds about 1.8 million distinct CDR3 sequences, around half seen once. The specimen was blood. These receptors all stem from a woman in her 40s in good health. The CDR3 runs from the conserved cysteine through the conserved F or W. Fields, in order: J gene, clone size, D gene, V gene, CDR3 protein, CDR3 DNA. The D gene is left open where the match is weak. Clone size is shown for a subset of rows, as once, few, many or a class of expanded clone.

J gene: TRBJ1-5; clone size: NA; D gene: TRBD1; V gene: TRBV19; CDR3 protein: CASSMMIKDRGLIQPQHF; CDR3 DNA: TGTGCCAGTAGTATGATGATCAAGGACAGGGGGCTTATTCAGCCCCAGCATTTT
J gene: TRBJ1-5; clone size: NA; D gene: NA; V gene: TRBV6-2/TRBV6-3; CDR3 protein: CASSGRVSQPQHF; CDR3 DNA: TGTGCCAGCAGTGGGAGGGTAAGTCAGCCCCAGCATTTT
J gene: TRBJ2-7; clone size: NA; D gene: TRBD2; V gene: TRBV28; CDR3 protein: CASSTSGGPSSEQYF; CDR3 DNA: TGTGCCAGCAGCACTAGCGGGGGTCCCTCCAGCGAGCAGTACTTC
J gene: TRBJ2-7; clone size: few; D gene: TRBD1; V gene: TRBV6-1; CDR3 protein: CASSEIGTATYEQYF; CDR3 DNA: TGTGCCAGCAGTGAAATTGGGACAGCAACCTACGAGCAGTACTTC
J gene: TRBJ2-1; clone size: NA; D gene: NA; V gene: TRBV29-1; CDR3 protein: CSAGTQGDNEQFF; CDR3 DNA: TGCAGCGCCGGGACCCAAGGAGACAATGAGCAGTTCTTC
J gene: TRBJ2-7; clone size: NA; D gene: NA; V gene: TRBV15; CDR3 protein: CATLGTGAYEQYF; CDR3 DNA: TGTGCCACCTTAGGCACCGGCGCCTACGAGCAGTACTTC
J gene: TRBJ2-1; clone size: few; D gene: NA; V gene: TRBV29-1; CDR3 protein: CSVWQGHNEQFF; CDR3 DNA: TGCAGCGTTTGGCAGGGGCACAATGAGCAGTTCTTC
J gene: TRBJ2-3; clone size: NA; D gene: NA; V gene: TRBV2; CDR3 protein: CASSEILYTDTQYF; CDR3 DNA: TGTGCCAGCAGTGAGATCCTCTACACAGATACGCAGTATTTT
J gene: TRBJ1-2; clone size: few; D gene: NA; V gene: TRBV10-3; CDR3 protein: CATSLGQGNGYTF; CDR3 DNA: TGTGCCACCAGCCTGGGGCAGGGGAATGGCTACACCTTC
J gene: TRBJ2-7; clone size: NA; D gene: NA; V gene: TRBV4-1; CDR3 protein: CASSQGYRESYEQYF; CDR3 DNA: TGCGCCAGCAGCCAAGGATACAGGGAGTCCTACGAGCAGTACTTC
J gene: TRBJ2-3; clone size: NA; D gene: NA; V gene: TRBV4-2; CDR3 protein: CASSQEGTWDTQYF; CDR3 DNA: TGTGCCAGCAGCCAAGAGGGGACGTGGGATACGCAGTATTTT
J gene: TRBJ2-3; clone size: NA; D gene: NA; V gene: TRBV28; CDR3 protein: CASSVGGSGADTQYF; CDR3 DNA: TGTGCCAGCAGCGTTGGAGGGTCGGGGGCAGATACGCAGTATTTT
J gene: TRBJ1-5; clone size: NA; D gene: NA; V gene: TRBV4-2; CDR3 protein: CVSSQRQDEGNQPQHF; CDR3 DNA: TGTGTCAGCAGCCAGAGACAGGATGAGGGCAATCAGCCCCAGCATTTT
J gene: TRBJ1-2; clone size: NA; D gene: NA; V gene: TRBV29-1; CDR3 protein: CSVESGDGYTF; CDR3 DNA: TGCAGCGTTGAGTCCGGGGATGGCTACACCTTC
J gene: TRBJ1-6; clone size: NA; D gene: NA; V gene: TRBV20-1; CDR3 protein: CSAGPIYNSPLHF; CDR3 DNA: TGCAGTGCTGGCCCCATCTATAATTCACCCCTCCACTTT
J gene: TRBJ2-1; clone size: few; D gene: TRBD1; V gene: TRBV12-3/TRBV12-4; CDR3 protein: CASSVSGTGGYNEQFF; CDR3 DNA: TGTGCCAGCAGCGTTAGCGGGACAGGGGGTTACAATGAGCAGTTCTTC
J gene: TRBJ2-6; clone size: few; D gene: NA; V gene: TRBV5-6; CDR3 protein: CASSLRAIFSGANVLTF; CDR3 DNA: TGTGCCAGCAGCCTACGTGCCATTTTCTCTGGGGCCAACGTCCTGACTTTC
J gene: TRBJ2-1; clone size: NA; D gene: NA; V gene: TRBV15; CDR3 protein: CATGEEGPPYNEQFF; CDR3 DNA: TGTGCCACCGGCGAGGAGGGACCGCCCTACAATGAGCAGTTCTTC
J gene: TRBJ2-7; clone size: NA; D gene: TRBD1; V gene: TRBV7-2; CDR3 protein: CASSLGQGPFYEQYF; CDR3 DNA: TGTGCCAGCAGCTTGGGACAGGGACCTTTCTACGAGCAGTACTTC
J gene: TRBJ2-4; clone size: NA; D gene: TRBD2; V gene: TRBV28; CDR3 protein: CASSYPLGLAEPRGKNIQYF; CDR3 DNA: TGTGCCAGCAGTTATCCCCTTGGACTAGCGGAGCCCAGAGGAAAAAACATTCAGTACTTC
J gene: TRBJ2-5; clone size: NA; D gene: NA; V gene: TRBV4-3; CDR3 protein: CASSQGLVEETQYF; CDR3 DNA: TGCGCCAGCAGCCAAGGACTAGTGGAAGAGACCCAGTACTTC
J gene: TRBJ1-2; clone size: few; D gene: NA; V gene: TRBV4-2; CDR3 protein: CASSQDTRSYGYTF; CDR3 DNA: TGTGCCAGCAGCCAAGATACACGGAGCTATGGCTACACCTTC
J gene: TRBJ2-1; clone size: NA; D gene: TRBD2; V gene: TRBV4-3; CDR3 protein: CASSRGLAGGREQFF; CDR3 DNA: TGCGCCAGCAGCCGGGGACTAGCGGGGGGTAGGGAGCAGTTCTTC
J gene: TRBJ1-2; clone size: few; D gene: TRBD1; V gene: TRBV5-1; CDR3 protein: CASGLGTGEGLLYGYTF; CDR3 DNA: TGCGCCAGCGGACTTGGGACAGGGGAAGGCCTTCTCTACGGCTACACCTTC
J gene: TRBJ1-2; clone size: NA; D gene: NA; V gene: TRBV18; CDR3 protein: CASSPDTEYGYTF; CDR3 DNA: TGTGCCAGCTCACCGGACACGGAGTATGGCTACACCTTC
J gene: TRBJ1-1; clone size: NA; D gene: TRBD1; V gene: TRBV9; CDR3 protein: CASSAGQPDTEAFF; CDR3 DNA: TGTGCCAGCAGCGCGGGACAGCCGGACACTGAAGCTTTCTTT
J gene: TRBJ2-7; clone size: many; D gene: TRBD1; V gene: TRBV28; CDR3 protein: CASSTGTATYEQYF; CDR3 DNA: TGCGCCAGCAGTACCGGGACAGCAACCTACGAGCAGTACTTC
J gene: TRBJ1-2; clone size: NA; D gene: NA; V gene: TRBV12-3/TRBV12-4; CDR3 protein: CASIQGGKGYTF; CDR3 DNA: TGTGCCAGCATCCAAGGGGGGAAAGGCTACACCTTC
J gene: TRBJ2-5; clone size: few; D gene: NA; V gene: TRBV7-3; CDR3 protein: CASSLRAGAGETQYF; CDR3 DNA: TGTGCCAGCAGCTTAAGGGCAGGGGCCGGAGAGACCCAGTACTTC
J gene: TRBJ2-2; clone size: NA; D gene: NA; V gene: TRBV20-1; CDR3 protein: CSARGPTRATGELFF; CDR3 DNA: TGCAGTGCTAGAGGGCCCACCAGGGCCACCGGGGAGCTGTTTTTT
J gene: TRBJ2-7; clone size: NA; D gene: NA; V gene: TRBV28; CDR3 protein: CASSFPKGVYEQYF; CDR3 DNA: TGTGCCAGCAGTTTCCCTAAGGGGGTCTACGAGCAGTACTTC